This T cell receptor beta chain was retrieved from a study of PD-1 blockade in classical Hodgkin lymphoma. Data came from immunoSEQ multiplex PCR; TCRdb stores just in-frame clones and leaves some out. Here the sample spans 20,000 to 25,000 clones, about three quarters being singletons. Concerning this clone: Its antigen remains unidentified.

Study observations and caveats: The origin of the repertoire differences remains undefined, with disease activity or prior therapy as possible causes.

Following autologous stem cell transplantation, relapse occurred in every patient, and exposure to brentuximab vedotin varied. Classification of best responses gave complete response, partial response or progressive disease. The germline V gene encodes CDR1 MNHNY and CDR2 SVGAGI (reference sequence). This CDR3 is built from 14 residues. V dropped 5 bases and J dropped 1 base, with 11 bases sitting between them. This sequence originates from a human donor with classical Hodgkin lymphoma. V is TRBV6-6 and J is TRBJ1-1; no clear D. This sample comprised peripheral blood mononuclear cells (PBMCs), obtained before the second cycle of nivolumab. CDR3 sequence reads: CASSHSRGNTEAFF. Written as DNA, the CDR3 is TGTGCCAGCAGTCATTCCCGGGGGAACACTGAAGCTTTCTTT.